These T cell receptor beta chains were read from a single sample in a study of T cell responses to AZD1222 COVID-19 vaccine. This table comes from immunoSEQ multiplex PCR, and its TCRdb copy is limited to in-frame clones, with some not included. Of about 160,000 clones in the sample, approximately 94% are singletons; the top ten hold 1.3%. Here the sequenced sample was peripheral blood, taken on day 0 of AZD1222 vaccination. The receptors shown here come from an adult in good health. CDR3s include the opening cysteine and the closing phenylalanine or tryptophan. The D gene is left open where the match is weak. Clone size, where shown, is once, few, many, or a class for clones that have expanded.

TRBJ1-2 | once | TRBV6-5 | TRBD1 | TGTGCCAGCAGACCGGGACAGATCCTCTATGGCTACACCTTC | CASRPGQILYGYTF
TRBJ1-5 | - | TRBV19 | - | TGTGCCAGTAGTATTCAGGGTAGCAATCAGCCCCAGCATTTT | CASSIQGSNQPQHF
TRBJ1-4 | - | TRBV6-5 | - | TGTGCCAGCAGCCGCGGGGGAGCAACTAATGAAAAACTGTTTTTT | CASSRGGATNEKLFF
TRBJ1-1 | - | TRBV28 | TRBD1 | TGTGCCAGCAGTTTACCGAATCCGGGACAGGTCCCTGGAGCTTTCTTT | CASSLPNPGQVPGAFF
TRBJ2-3 | - | TRBV3-1/TRBV3-2 | - | TGTGCCAGCAGCCAACAGGGCCCTCAGTATTTT | CASSQQGPQYF
TRBJ2-5 | once | TRBV5-1 | - | TGCGCCAGCAGCTTTACCGGCCAAGAGACCCAGTACTTC | CASSFTGQETQYF
TRBJ1-2 | - | TRBV30 | - | TGTGCCTGGAGTGGGACAAATAACTATGGCTACACCTTC | CAWSGTNNYGYTF
TRBJ1-2 | - | TRBV5-6 | - | TGTGCCAGCAGCAAGGACAGACTTGACTATGGCTACACCTTC | CASSKDRLDYGYTF
TRBJ1-1 | - | TRBV7-6 | - | TGTGCCAGCAGCCTCGGGGGGGCGATCACTGAAGCTTTCTTT | CASSLGGAITEAFF
TRBJ1-1 | - | TRBV20-1 | TRBD1 | TGCAGTGCTAGTAAGGGGGCAGTTACTGAAGCTTTCTTT | CSASKGAVTEAFF
TRBJ2-2 | - | TRBV3-1/TRBV3-2 | - | TGTGCCAGCAGCTTTGGCCCAAACACCGGGGAGCTGTTTTTT | CASSFGPNTGELFF
TRBJ1-1 | - | TRBV5-8 | - | TGTGCCAGCAGCTTGGGCAGCAACACTGAAGCTTTCTTT | CASSLGSNTEAFF
TRBJ2-2 | - | TRBV28 | TRBD1 | TGTGCCAGCGAGCGGTCGGCAGGGGGCACCGGGGAGCTGTTTTTT | CASERSAGGTGELFF
TRBJ2-5 | - | TRBV28 | - | TGTGCCAGCACCAGCATTGAGACCCAGTACTTC | CASTSIETQYF
TRBJ1-5 | once | TRBV23-1 | - | TGCGCCAGCGACCGCCACGATTATAGCAATCAGCCCCAGCATTTT | CASDRHDYSNQPQHF
TRBJ2-1 | - | TRBV5-1 | TRBD2 | TGCGCCAGCAGCTTCGGGACTAGCTATAATGAGCAGTTCTTC | CASSFGTSYNEQFF
TRBJ1-1 | - | TRBV19 | - | TGTGCCAGTACCCTAGGGTCTGAAGCTTTCTTT | CASTLGSEAFF
TRBJ2-5 | - | TRBV5-6 | - | TGTGCCAGCAGCTTGGTCGAAGAGACCCAGTACTTC | CASSLVEETQYF
TRBJ1-5 | - | TRBV18 | - | TGTGCCAGCTCACCCATAGGGGGAGTTAATCAGCCCCAGCATTTT | CASSPIGGVNQPQHF
TRBJ2-3 | - | TRBV5-1 | - | TGCGCCAGCAGCTTGGGTGGCAGATCAGATACGCAGTATTTT | CASSLGGRSDTQYF
TRBJ1-1 | - | TRBV20-1 | - | TGCAGTGCCTTTGTGAACACTGAAGCTTTCTTT | CSAFVNTEAFF
TRBJ2-1 | - | TRBV2 | - | TGTGCCAGCAGTGAAGCGGGGGGGCCCAATGAGCAGTTCTTC | CASSEAGGPNEQFF
TRBJ2-5 | - | TRBV6-5 | - | TGTGCCAGCAGTTACGACGGGATAGTGTCAGAGACCCAGTACTTC | CASSYDGIVSETQYF
TRBJ1-1 | few | TRBV5-5 | - | TGTGCCAGCAGATCCCTCACTGAAGCTTTCTTT | CASRSLTEAFF
TRBJ2-5 | - | TRBV24-1 | TRBD1 | TGTGCCACCAGTGATGCAACGACAGGGGGCGGGGAGACCCAGTACTTC | CATSDATTGGGETQYF